Each of the 19 T cell receptor beta chains below was sequenced from the same sample in a study of shared T cell receptors in the human thymus (dated by TCRdb to the early 2020s). The library was obtained by the immunoSEQ multiplex PCR assay. What TCRdb holds here is the immuneACCESS table cut down to in-frame rearrangements. Part of the clones is not present; checked against another copy, under half of the missing clones reflect an unresolved V gene, and the others are unexplained. The sample table shows roughly 550,000 clones, and around three quarters are seen once. The ten most abundant clones make up roughly 0.013% of the sample. This sample also belongs to another study, concerning human thymus T cells.

Sequencing was done on a sample of thymocytes. The receptor set was obtained from a boy less than two years old with a congenital heart defect. Donor details come from another sample of the same person, matched by shared clones.

The chain employs TRBV4-1 and TRBJ1-5; no definite D call. Germline CDR1 MGHRA, CDR2 YSYEKL. Trimming pared 0 bases from V and 0 bases from J, leaving 12 bases between. There are 17 residues in the CDR3. The CDR3 sequence is CASSQDTELYSNQPQHF. For the CDR3, the DNA is TGCGCCAGCAGCCAAGATACCGAACTTTATAGCAATCAGCCCCAGCATTTT.

The rearrangement uses TRBV9 and TRBJ2-1, with 9 nucleotides matching TRBD2. The CDR3 spans 14 residues. With 3 bases clipped from V and 5 bases from J, the junction kept 3 bases outside the gene matches. The germline V gene encodes CDR1 SGDLS and CDR2 YYNGEE. The DNA of the CDR3 is TGTGCCAGCAGCGGACTAGCGGAGAACAATGAGCAGTTCTTC. It is translated as CASSGLAENNEQFF.

V and J are TRBV30 and TRBJ2-7; D is undetermined. CDR3 length equals 15 residues. Trimming removed 0 bases at V and 2 bases at J, with 14 bases between. Looked up from germline, CDR1 is GTSNPN and CDR2 is SVGIG (reference sequence). In DNA form, the CDR3 reads TGTGCCTGGAGTGTAGAAGTTGGCCCCACCTACGAGCAGTACTTC. Encoded protein: CAWSVEVGPTYEQYF. Variable domain in full (rest from reference TRBV30 and TRBJ2-7): SQTIHQWPATLVQPVGSPLSLECTVEGTSNPNLYWYRQAAGRGLQLLFYSVGIGQISSEVPQNLSASRPQDRQFILSSKKLLLSDSGFYLCAWSVEVGPTYEQYFGPGTRLTVT.

The chain employs TRBV4-1 and TRBJ2-1, with a weak D call TRBD2 (6 bases). The V gene's germline CDR1 is MGHRA and CDR2 YSYEKL. The CDR3 spans 16 residues. Trimming shortened V by 3 bases and J by 0 bases, and 12 bases separated the two germline ends. The CDR3 DNA reads TGCGCCAGCAGCCATGGCGGGGCGAGCTCCTACAATGAGCAGTTCTTC. It specifies CASSHGGASSYNEQFF.

The chain links TRBV2 to TRBJ2-7, with D possibly matching TRBD1 (6 bases). The V gene's germline CDR1 is SNHLY and CDR2 FYNNEI. This CDR3 is 12 amino acids long. Between the trimmed V and J ends, which lost 9 bases and 5 bases, there was a span of 14 bases. As DNA, the CDR3 is TGTGCCAGAGGTGGGGGCCCCCACGAGCAGTACTTC. It codes for CARGGGPHEQYF.

The V gene is TRBV9, the J gene TRBJ2-7; 10 nucleotides agree with TRBD2. J lost 3 bases, V lost 4 bases, and 7 bases had no gene match. Per the germline V gene, CDR1 is SGDLS and CDR2 is YYNGEE. The CDR3 contains 15 residues. CDR3 in amino acids: CASSYGLAEYYEQYF. The CDR3 region has the DNA TGTGCCAGCAGCTACGGACTAGCGGAATACTACGAGCAGTACTTC. Using reference TRBV9 and TRBJ2-7 for the parts outside the CDR3, the full variable domain is DSGVTQTPKHLITATGQRVTLRCSPRSGDLSVYWYQQSLDQGLQFLIQYYNGEERAKGNILERFSAQQFPDLHSELNLSSLELGDSALYFCASSYGLAEYYEQYFGPGTRLTVT.

V gene TRBV9 combines with J gene TRBJ2-2; possible D gene TRBD2, 7 bases. Trimming pared 3 bases from V and 5 bases from J, leaving 17 bases between. The CDR3 totals 16 residues. The germline gives CDR1 SGDLS, CDR2 YYNGEE. CDR3 in DNA: TGTGCCAGCAGCGCCATGGGGGGGCAACGTACCGGGGAGCTGTTTTTT. As protein: CASSAMGGQRTGELFF.

The CDR3 loop reads CASSEQGANEKLFF. CDR3 nucleotides: TGTGCCAGCAGTGAACAGGGAGCCAATGAAAAACTGTTTTTT. The J gene is TRBJ1-4, the V gene TRBV27, with D maybe TRBD1 (6 bases). Per the germline V gene, CDR1 is MNHEY and CDR2 is SMNVEV (reference sequence). The CDR3 runs to 14 residues. Trimming left V 5 bases short and J 5 bases short, with 12 bases between.

This chain links TRBV30 with TRBJ2-5; 9 bases map to TRBD1. Germline V gene lookup returns CDR1 GTSNPN and CDR2 SVGIG (reference sequence). The CDR3 loop spans 11 amino acids. The ends lost 5 bases at V and 5 bases at J; junction bases unmatched: 0. The CDR3 DNA follows: TGTGCCTGGGGACAGGGGGAGACCCAGTACTTC. Translation gives CAWGQGETQYF.

This rearrangement joins TRBV7-2 to TRBJ2-7, with D hard to call. Between the trimmed V and J ends, which lost 5 bases and 4 bases, there was a span of 15 bases. Germline values: CDR1 SGHTA, CDR2 FQGNSA. The CDR3 consists of 14 residues. CDR3 loop: CASSPRRLPYEQYF. The CDR3 nucleotides are TGTGCCAGCAGCCCCCGGCGGTTACCGTACGAGCAGTACTTC.

J is TRBJ1-3 and V is TRBV7-2; 8 bases line up with TRBD1. V trimming: 6 bases; J trimming: 0 bases; junction bases outside the gene matches: 16. CDR1 and CDR2 from the germline V gene are SGHTA and FQGNSA. The CDR3 totals 19 residues. The CDR3 loop reads CASSPYGQGAVGSGNTIYF. In DNA, the CDR3 is TGTGCCAGCAGTCCTTACGGGCAGGGGGCGGTTGGCTCTGGAAACACCATATATTTT.

There are a few counts of this clone. The chain couples TRBV27 to TRBJ2-3; 9 bases match TRBD2. CDR3 length equals 14 residues. Trimming removed 5 bases from V and 3 bases from J; junction bases left unmatched: 3. Germline CDR1 MNHEY, CDR2 SMNVEV (reference sequence). The CDR3 DNA reads as TGTGCCAGCAGTCCTAGCGGGGCGACAGATACGCAGTATTTT. Residues: CASSPSGATDTQYF.

The chain is built from TRBV4-2 and TRBJ2-3; D unclear. The CDR3 is made up of 17 amino acids. Trimming took off 0 bases at V and 0 bases at J, with 13 bases between the two ends. Germline V CDR1 and CDR2: LGHNA, YNFKEQ. Here the CDR3 DNA reads TGTGCCAGCAGCCAAGATCCGGCTCCTAGTAGCACAGATACGCAGTATTTT. This gives the protein CASSQDPAPSSTDTQYF.

This chain links TRBV2 with TRBJ2-5; TRBD2 matches 9 bases. With 6 bases clipped from V and 2 bases from J, the junction kept 13 bases outside the gene matches. The CDR3 runs to 17 residues. Germline values: CDR1 SNHLY, CDR2 FYNNEI. The CDR3 sequence: CASRQGLARILQETQYF. CDR3 bases: TGTGCCAGCAGGCAGGGACTAGCCCGTATTTTACAAGAGACCCAGTACTTC.

The rearrangement links TRBV11-2 to TRBJ2-7; the match to TRBD2 covers 9 bases. The CDR3 sequence is 15 residues long. Germline V lookup: CDR1 SGHAT, CDR2 FQNNGV. V lost 1 base, J lost 4 bases, and 5 bases stayed unmatched. The CDR3 DNA reads TGTGCCAGCAGCTTAGGGGCGGGAGGGACTTACGAGCAGTACTTC. Encoded protein: CASSLGAGGTYEQYF.

The rearrangement joins TRBV27 to TRBJ1-4; possibly TRBD1 for D (5 bases). V dropped 6 bases and J dropped 10 bases, with 18 bases sitting between them. The CDR3 runs 14 residues. Germline values: CDR1 MNHEY, CDR2 SMNVEV (reference sequence). The CDR3 DNA reads TGTGCCAGCAGCTCATCCAGGGCCCGTGGAAAACTGTTTTTT. Its protein is CASSSSRARGKLFF.

This clone occurred once. Written as DNA, the CDR3 is TGTGCCAGCAGGAACCCGGGACTAAGGGTAAATGAGCAGTTCTTC. Its translation is CASRNPGLRVNEQFF. The chain recombines TRBV6-8 with TRBJ2-1, with TRBD2 matching over 7 bases. The CDR3 loop spans 15 amino acids. Germline loops: CDR1 MNHGY, CDR2 SAAAGT. With V trimmed by 6 bases and J by 7 bases, 12 bases remained unmatched.

The chain combines TRBV5-6 with TRBJ2-3; 9 nucleotides line up with TRBD2. In germline, CDR1 is SGHDT, CDR2 YYEEEE. The ends lost 6 bases at V and 6 bases at J; junction bases unmatched: 14. The CDR3 spans 16 residues. The CDR3 coding sequence is TGTGCCAGCACCCGCGGGGGGGAGGGCCTCTCGGATACGCAGTATTTT. Translating gives CASTRGGEGLSDTQYF.

The CDR3 DNA sequence: TGTGCCAGCAGTTTATCAGGACAGGGGTACATTGGGACTAGCGGGAGGGCCGGGGAGCTGTTTTTT. It specifies CASSLSGQGYIGTSGRAGELFF. The chain combines TRBV27 with TRBJ2-2; TRBD2 agrees at 16 bases. The CDR3 runs 22 residues. CDR1 and CDR2 (germline): MNHEY, SMNVEV (reference sequence). J gave up 6 bases and V 0 bases, and 16 bases lay outside the gene matches.